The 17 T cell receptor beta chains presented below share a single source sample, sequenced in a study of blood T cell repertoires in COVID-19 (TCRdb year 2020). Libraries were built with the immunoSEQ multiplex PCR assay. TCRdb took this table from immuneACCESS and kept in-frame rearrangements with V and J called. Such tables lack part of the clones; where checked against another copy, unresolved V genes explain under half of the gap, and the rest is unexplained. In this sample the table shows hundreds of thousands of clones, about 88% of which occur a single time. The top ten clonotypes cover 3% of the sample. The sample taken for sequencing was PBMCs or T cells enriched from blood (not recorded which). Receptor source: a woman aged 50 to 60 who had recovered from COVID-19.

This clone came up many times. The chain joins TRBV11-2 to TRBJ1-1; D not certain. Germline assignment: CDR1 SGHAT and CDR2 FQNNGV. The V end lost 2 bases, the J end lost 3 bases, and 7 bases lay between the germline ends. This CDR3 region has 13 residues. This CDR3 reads CASSLNQDTEAFF. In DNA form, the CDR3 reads TGTGCCAGCAGCTTAAACCAGGACACTGAAGCTTTCTTT. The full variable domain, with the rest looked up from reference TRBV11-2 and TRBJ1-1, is EAGVAQSPRYKIIEKRQSVAFWCNPISGHATLYWYQQILGQGPKLLIQFQNNGVVDDSQLPKDRFSAERLKGVDSTLKIQPAKLEDSAVYLCASSLNQDTEAFFGQGTRLTVV.

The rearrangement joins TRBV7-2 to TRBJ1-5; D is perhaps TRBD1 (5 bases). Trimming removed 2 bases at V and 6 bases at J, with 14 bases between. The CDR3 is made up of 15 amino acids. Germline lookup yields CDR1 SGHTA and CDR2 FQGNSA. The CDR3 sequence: CASSLSSGIPQPQHF. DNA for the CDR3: TGTGCCAGCAGCTTAAGTTCAGGGATCCCTCAGCCCCAGCATTTT.

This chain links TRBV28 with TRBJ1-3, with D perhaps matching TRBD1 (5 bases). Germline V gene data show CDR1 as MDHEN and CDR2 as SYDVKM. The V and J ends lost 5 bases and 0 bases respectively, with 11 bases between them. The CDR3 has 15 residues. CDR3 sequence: CASSRDLSSGNTIYF. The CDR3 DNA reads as TGTGCCAGCAGTCGGGACTTAAGCTCTGGAAACACCATATATTTT.

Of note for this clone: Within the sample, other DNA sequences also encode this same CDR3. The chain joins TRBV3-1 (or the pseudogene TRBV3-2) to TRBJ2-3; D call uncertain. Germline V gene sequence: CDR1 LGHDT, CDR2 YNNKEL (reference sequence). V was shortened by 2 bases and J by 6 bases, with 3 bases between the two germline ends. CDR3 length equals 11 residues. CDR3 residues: CASSQLDTQYF. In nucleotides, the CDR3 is TGTGCCAGCAGCCAACTTGATACGCAGTATTTT.

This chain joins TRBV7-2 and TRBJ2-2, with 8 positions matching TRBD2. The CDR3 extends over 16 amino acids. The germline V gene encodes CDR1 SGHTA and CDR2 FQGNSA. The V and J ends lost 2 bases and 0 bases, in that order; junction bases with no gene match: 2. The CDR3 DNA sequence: TGTGCCAGCAGCTTACACGGGAGGGCGAACACCGGGGAGCTGTTTTTT. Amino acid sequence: CASSLHGRANTGELFF.

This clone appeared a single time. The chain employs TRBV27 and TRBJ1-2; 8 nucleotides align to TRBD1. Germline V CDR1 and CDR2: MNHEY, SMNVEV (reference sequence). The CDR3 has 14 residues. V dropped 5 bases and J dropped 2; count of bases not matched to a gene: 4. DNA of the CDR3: TGTGCCAGCAGTCGGGACAGGTCCAACTATGGCTACACCTTC. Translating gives CASSRDRSNYGYTF.

In DNA form, the CDR3 reads TGTGCCAGCAAATGGACAGGGGGCAACGAGCAGTACTTC. The encoded protein is CASKWTGGNEQYF. The chain recombines TRBV5-4 with TRBJ2-7; 11 bases fit TRBD1. The CDR3 extends over 13 amino acids. The junction had 4 bases not matched to a gene; V was cut back by 6 bases and J by 5 bases. Per the germline V gene, CDR1 is SGHNT and CDR2 is YYREEE (reference sequence).

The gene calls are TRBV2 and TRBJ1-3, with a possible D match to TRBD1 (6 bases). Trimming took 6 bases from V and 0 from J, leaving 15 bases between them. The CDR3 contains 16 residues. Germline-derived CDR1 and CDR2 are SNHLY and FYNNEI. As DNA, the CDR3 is TGTGCCAGCAGGCGATTGGACAGCCCCTCTGGAAACACCATATATTTT. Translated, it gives CASRRLDSPSGNTIYF.

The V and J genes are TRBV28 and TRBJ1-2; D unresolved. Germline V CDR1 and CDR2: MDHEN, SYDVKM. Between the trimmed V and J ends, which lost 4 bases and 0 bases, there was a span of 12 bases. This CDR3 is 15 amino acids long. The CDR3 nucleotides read TGTGCCAGCAGTTATGTGGCAGGTTCTAACTATGGCTACACCTTC. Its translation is CASSYVAGSNYGYTF.

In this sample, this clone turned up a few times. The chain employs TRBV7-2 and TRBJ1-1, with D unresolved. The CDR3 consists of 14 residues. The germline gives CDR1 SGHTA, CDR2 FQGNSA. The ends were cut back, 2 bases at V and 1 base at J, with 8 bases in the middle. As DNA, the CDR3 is TGTGCCAGCAGCTTACTCCGAGCGAACACTGAAGCTTTCTTT. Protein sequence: CASSLLRANTEAFF.

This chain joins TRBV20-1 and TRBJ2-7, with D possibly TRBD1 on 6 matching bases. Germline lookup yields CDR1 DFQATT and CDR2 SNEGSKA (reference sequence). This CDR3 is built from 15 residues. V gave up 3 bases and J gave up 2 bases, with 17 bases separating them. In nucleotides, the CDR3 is TGCAGTGCTAGTAATGGGGGCGGCGGCACCTACGAGCAGTACTTC. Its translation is CSASNGGGGTYEQYF.

The CDR3 DNA reads TGTGCCAGCAGCCCCGACAGTTATGGCTACACCTTC. Protein sequence: CASSPDSYGYTF. This chain uses TRBV5-5 with TRBJ1-2; tentative D call: TRBD1 (5 bases). The CDR3 has 12 amino acids. V gave up 4 bases and J gave up 5 bases, with 9 bases separating them. Per germline, CDR1 SGHKS and CDR2 YYEKEE (reference sequence).

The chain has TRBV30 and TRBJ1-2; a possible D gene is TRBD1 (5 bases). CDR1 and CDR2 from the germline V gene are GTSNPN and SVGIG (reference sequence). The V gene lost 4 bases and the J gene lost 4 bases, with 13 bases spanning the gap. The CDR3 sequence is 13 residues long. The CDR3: CAWTTGGGYGYTF. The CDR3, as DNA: TGTGCCTGGACTACGGGGGGAGGCTATGGCTACACCTTC.

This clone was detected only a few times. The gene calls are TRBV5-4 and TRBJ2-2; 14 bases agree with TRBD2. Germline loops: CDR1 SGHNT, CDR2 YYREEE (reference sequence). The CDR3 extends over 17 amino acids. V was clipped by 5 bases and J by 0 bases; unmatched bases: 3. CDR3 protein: CASRPGLAGANTGELFF. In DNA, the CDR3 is TGTGCCAGCAGACCGGGACTAGCGGGAGCGAACACCGGGGAGCTGTTTTTT.

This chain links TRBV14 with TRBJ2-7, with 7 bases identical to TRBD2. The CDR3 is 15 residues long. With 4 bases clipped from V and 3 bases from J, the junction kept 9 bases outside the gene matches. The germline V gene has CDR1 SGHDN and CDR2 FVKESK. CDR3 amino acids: CASSPFTSAHYEQYF. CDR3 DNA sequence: TGTGCCAGCAGCCCCTTTACTAGCGCCCACTACGAGCAGTACTTC.

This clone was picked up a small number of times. CDR3 region: CASSLALAGSYEQYF. DNA of the CDR3: TGTGCCAGCAGCTTAGCCCTAGCGGGTTCCTACGAGCAGTACTTC. The J gene is TRBJ2-7, the V gene TRBV7-8, with 8 positions matching TRBD2. Germline values: CDR1 SGHVS, CDR2 FQNEAQ. The CDR3 extends over 15 amino acids. V gave up 0 bases and J gave up 1 base; unmatched junction bases: 2. Combining the CDR3 with reference TRBV7-8 and TRBJ2-7 gives the whole variable domain GAGVSQSPRYKVAKRGQDVALRCDPISGHVSLFWYQQALGQGPEFLTYFQNEAQLDKSGLPSDRFFAERPEGSVSTLKIQRTQQEDSAVYLCASSLALAGSYEQYFGPGTRLTVT.

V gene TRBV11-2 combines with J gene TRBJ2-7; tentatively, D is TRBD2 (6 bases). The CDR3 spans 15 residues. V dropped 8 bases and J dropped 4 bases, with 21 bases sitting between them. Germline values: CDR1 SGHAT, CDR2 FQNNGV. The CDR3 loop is CASRAPGGPSYEQYF. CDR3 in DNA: TGTGCCAGCCGGGCGCCAGGAGGGCCGTCTTACGAGCAGTACTTC.